This T cell receptor beta chain emerged from a study of T cells after yellow fever vaccination. Whole-study findings and limits: Boosting was followed by the reappearance of most primary-vaccination clones (around 95% CD4, about 90% CD8). The secondary response was weaker but peaked faster, day 5 versus 15. Clonotypes shared by both compartments, CD4 and CD8, made up a small share.

The sample holds many counts of this clonotype. The junction and the germline gene differ at one end; a read error may be behind it. The CDR3 loop spans 13 amino acids. Germline V gene data show CDR1 as MDHEN and CDR2 as SYDVKM. Each CDR3 protein gets one entry after TCRdb re-called the 5' RACE reads with MiXCR. The profile shows some 52,000 distinct CDR3 sequences, less than 8% of them singletons. The V gene is TRBV28, the J gene TRBJ2-3, with 9 bases fitting TRBD1. This TCR was recovered from a man aged 18 to 35 who received the YFV17D yellow fever vaccine. Material: CD8+ T cells not binding an NS4B(214-222) dextramer, sorted from PBMCs, obtained about 41 days after the first yellow fever vaccination. The CDR3 spells CASSFYRDRASNF. In DNA, the CDR3 is TGTGCCAGCAGTTTTTATCGGGACAGGGCGTCGAATTTT.